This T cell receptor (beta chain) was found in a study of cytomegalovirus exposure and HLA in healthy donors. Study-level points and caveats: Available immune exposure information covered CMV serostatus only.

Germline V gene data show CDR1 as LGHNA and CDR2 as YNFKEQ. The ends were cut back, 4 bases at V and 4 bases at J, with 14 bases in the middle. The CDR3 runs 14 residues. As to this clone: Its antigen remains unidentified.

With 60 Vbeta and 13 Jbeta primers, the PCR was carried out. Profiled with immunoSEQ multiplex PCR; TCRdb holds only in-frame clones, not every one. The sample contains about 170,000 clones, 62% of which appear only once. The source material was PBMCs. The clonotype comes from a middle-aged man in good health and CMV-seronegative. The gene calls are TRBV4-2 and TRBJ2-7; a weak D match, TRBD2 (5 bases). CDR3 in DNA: TGTGCCAGCAGCCCAAATTTGGGAGATTACGAGCAGTACTTC. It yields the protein CASSPNLGDYEQYF.